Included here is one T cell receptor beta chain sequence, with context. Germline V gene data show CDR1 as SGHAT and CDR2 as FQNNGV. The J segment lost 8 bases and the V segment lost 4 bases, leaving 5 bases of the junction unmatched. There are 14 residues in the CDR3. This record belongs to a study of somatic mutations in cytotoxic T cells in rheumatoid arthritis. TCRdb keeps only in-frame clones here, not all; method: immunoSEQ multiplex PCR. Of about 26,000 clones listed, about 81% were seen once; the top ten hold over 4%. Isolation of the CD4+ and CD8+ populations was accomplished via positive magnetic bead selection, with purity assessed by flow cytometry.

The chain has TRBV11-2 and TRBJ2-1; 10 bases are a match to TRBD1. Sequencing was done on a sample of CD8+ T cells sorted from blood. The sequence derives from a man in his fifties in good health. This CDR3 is CASSSSGTGDEQFF. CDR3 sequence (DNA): TGTGCCAGCAGCTCGAGCGGGACAGGGGATGAGCAGTTCTTC.